Below are 10 T cell receptor beta chains sequenced from a single sample in a study of blood T cell repertoires in COVID-19. This table comes from immunoSEQ multiplex PCR, and its TCRdb copy is limited to in-frame clones, with some not included. This sample yields around 97,000 clones, of which roughly 88% are seen a single time; 3.5% belongs to the top ten. The sequenced material came from peripheral blood. Receptors were obtained from a human donor in a cohort sampled during active COVID-19.

This chain joins TRBV19 and TRBJ1-3; D may be TRBD1 (6 bases). The V and J ends lost 6 bases and 0 bases respectively, with 12 bases between them. The CDR3 totals 15 residues. Germline V gene sequence: CDR1 LNHDA, CDR2 SQIVND (reference sequence). CDR3 sequence reads: CASRVDSLSGNTIYF. CDR3 in DNA: TGTGCCAGTAGGGTGGACAGCCTCTCTGGAAACACCATATATTTT. Using reference TRBV19 and TRBJ1-3 for the parts outside the CDR3, the full variable domain is DGGITQSPKYLFRKEGQNVTLSCEQNLNHDAMYWYRQDPGQGLRLIYYSQIVNDFQKGDIAEGYSVSREKKESFPLTVTSAQKNPTAFYLCASRVDSLSGNTIYFGEGSWLTVV.

The J gene is TRBJ1-1, the V gene TRBV5-1, with 7 nucleotides matching TRBD1. The J segment lost 1 base and the V segment lost 4 bases, leaving 7 bases of the junction unmatched. Germline assignment: CDR1 SGHRS and CDR2 YFSETQ. This CDR3 spans 15 amino acids. Here the CDR3 DNA reads TGCGCCAGCAGCGCGGGGGGACAGACGAACACTGAAGCTTTCTTT. Amino acid sequence: CASSAGGQTNTEAFF.

The chain uses TRBV20-1 and TRBJ2-3, with TRBD2 identical over 7 bases. CDR1 and CDR2 (germline): DFQATT, SNEGSKA (reference sequence). CDR3 length: 16 residues. The ends lost 3 bases at V and 6 bases at J; junction bases unmatched: 15. CDR3 region: CSASLLADPRWDTQYF. CDR3 in DNA: TGCAGTGCTAGTCTCCTAGCGGACCCCCGTTGGGATACGCAGTATTTT.

This clone was seen just once. The rearrangement uses TRBV5-5 and TRBJ2-7; a weak D match, TRBD2 (5 bases). V lost 2 bases and J lost 6, with 15 bases in between. Germline CDR1 is SGHKS and CDR2 is YYEKEE (reference sequence). The CDR3 runs 14 residues. The CDR3: CASSFVGGMSEQYF. The CDR3 nucleotides read TGTGCCAGCAGCTTCGTCGGAGGAATGTCCGAGCAGTACTTC.

The chain combines TRBV6-5 with TRBJ1-5; weak D call: TRBD1 (6 bases). With 2 bases removed from V and 2 bases from J, the gap between germline ends came to 10 bases. Germline values: CDR1 MNHEY, CDR2 SVGAGI. The CDR3 runs to 15 residues. The DNA of the CDR3 is TGTGCCAGCAGTTACAGCGGACAGCGCAATCAGCCCCAGCATTTT. Its protein is CASSYSGQRNQPQHF.

In this sample, this clone turned up a few times. The V and J genes are TRBV5-8 and TRBJ2-1; 14 bases match TRBD2. This CDR3 has 16 amino acids. From germline, CDR1 is SGHTS and CDR2 YDEGEE. V was clipped by 4 bases and J by 6 bases; unmatched bases: 6. The CDR3, as DNA: TGTGCCAGCAGCCCATTTGGGACTAGCGGGGGCAATGAGCAGTTCTTC. Translated, it gives CASSPFGTSGGNEQFF.

This CDR3 is CASTGVPNSPLHF. CDR3 coding DNA: TGTGCCAGCACGGGGGTACCCAATTCACCCCTCCACTTT. The chain is built from TRBV2 and TRBJ1-6; D may be TRBD1 (5 bases). The CDR3 runs to 13 residues. The V end lost 7 bases, the J end lost 7 bases, and 11 bases lay between the germline ends. The V gene's germline CDR1 is SNHLY and CDR2 FYNNEI.

The gene calls are TRBV4-3 and TRBJ2-3; a weak D match, TRBD2 (6 bases). V lost 4 bases to trimming and J lost 2 bases, with 13 bases between them. Germline V gene sequence: CDR1 LGHNA, CDR2 YSLEER. The CDR3 contains 15 residues. The CDR3 coding sequence is TGCGCCAGCAGCCCTAATCTAGCGCCCACAGATACGCAGTATTTT. Encoded protein: CASSPNLAPTDTQYF.

This clone was detected only once. The chain recombines TRBV5-1 with TRBJ2-1; D not certain. V lost 7 bases to trimming and J lost 5 bases, with 10 bases between them. Germline-derived CDR1 and CDR2 are SGHRS and YFSETQ. CDR3 size: 12 residues. CDR3 region: CASRWADNEQFF. The DNA for the CDR3 is TGCGCCAGCCGGTGGGCCGACAATGAGCAGTTCTTC.

With respect to this clone: One junction end does not reproduce the germline sequence, and a read error may be involved. This chain uses TRBV30 with TRBJ2-7; possible D gene TRBD1, 6 bases. Germline lookup yields CDR1 GTSNPN and CDR2 SVGIG (reference sequence). There are 12 residues in the CDR3. The CDR3: CARSRAGDEQYF. The CDR3 DNA sequence: TGTGCCCGGAGTAGGGCAGGGGACGAGCAGTACTTC.